This T cell receptor beta chain was profiled in a study of T-cell reconstitution after alpha-beta-depleted transplantation in children. This CDR3 comprises 13 residues. CDR1 LNHDA and CDR2 SQIVND come from the germline V gene (reference sequence). Deletions cut 9 bases from V and 1 base from J, with 12 bases between. This clonotype was observed at least ten times. This sample's TCRbeta library carried unique molecular identifier barcodes. One entry per CDR3 protein results from TCRdb running MiXCR on the PCR reads. The data contain some 550,000 distinct CDR3 sequences, around 19% of them singletons. The chain uses TRBV19 and TRBJ1-1; weak D call: TRBD1 (6 bases). The sample consisted of PBMCs from the stem cell graft donor, taken from the stem cell graft. The clonotype comes from a human donor who donated a stem cell graft to a child with acute lymphoblastic leukemia. The DNA for the CDR3 is TGTGCCAGCAGCTCGGGACAGAACACTGAAGCTTTCTTT. This codes for CASSSGQNTEAFF.